A single sample gave rise to the 11 T cell receptor beta chains below, sequenced in a study of technical replicates of blood from a few donors. TCRdb's copy holds only in-frame clones and misses some; the assay was immunoSEQ multiplex PCR. The sample has approximately 75,000 clones; approximately 97% are singletons. Sequenced: T cells isolated from PBMCs. These receptors came from a human donor in good health.

This chain connects TRBV5-5 to TRBJ2-7, with 9 bases lining up with TRBD1. The V gene end was trimmed by 5 bases and the J gene end by 6 bases; junction bases not matched to a gene: 6. The germline gives CDR1 SGHKS, CDR2 YYEKEE (reference sequence). This CDR3 is 13 amino acids long. The CDR3 reads CASSAQGAPEQYF. The DNA of the CDR3 is TGTGCCAGCAGTGCACAGGGGGCGCCCGAGCAGTACTTC.

The chain uses TRBV28 and TRBJ2-7; 7 nucleotides agree with TRBD1. With V trimmed by 10 bases and J by 5 bases, 8 bases remained unmatched. CDR3 length equals 12 residues. Germline V gene sequence: CDR1 MDHEN, CDR2 SYDVKM. The CDR3 DNA follows: TGTGCCACAGGGACAGACCGGGACGAGCAGTACTTC. Translated: CATGTDRDEQYF.

The chain joins TRBV28 to TRBJ2-7; tentatively, D is TRBD2 (6 bases). V was pared by 7 bases and J by 3 bases, with 19 bases between. Germline V lookup: CDR1 MDHEN, CDR2 SYDVKM. The CDR3 runs 15 residues. CDR3 nucleotide sequence: TGTGCCAGCAATGCCGGGAGCCAGGCTCTCTACGAGCAGTACTTC. As protein: CASNAGSQALYEQYF.

J is TRBJ1-1 and V is TRBV29-1; TRBD1 agrees at 9 bases. CDR3 length equals 11 residues. Germline lookup yields CDR1 SQVTM and CDR2 ANQGSEA. With 3 bases clipped from V and 10 bases from J, the junction kept 3 bases outside the gene matches. The CDR3 sequence is CSVDGTGRAFF. CDR3 nucleotide sequence: TGCAGCGTTGATGGGACAGGGCGAGCTTTCTTT.

The chain carries TRBV4-1 and TRBJ2-3, with 9 positions matching TRBD2. Per the germline V gene, CDR1 is MGHRA and CDR2 is YSYEKL. The CDR3 contains 15 residues. The J segment lost 6 bases and the V segment lost 2 bases, leaving 6 bases of the junction unmatched. CDR3 residues: CASSQSSGRRDTQYF. The CDR3 DNA reads TGCGCCAGCAGCCAATCGAGCGGGAGGAGGGATACGCAGTATTTT.

The chain couples TRBV7-9 to TRBJ2-5; 10 bases match TRBD2. This CDR3 is 15 amino acids long. Germline trimming cut 2 bases from V and 5 bases from J; bases unmatched to any gene: 5. CDR1 is SEHNR and CDR2 is FQNEAQ in the germline V gene (reference sequence). This chain's CDR3 is CASSLIGLAVETQYF. The CDR3 DNA follows: TGTGCCAGCAGCTTAATTGGACTAGCGGTTGAGACCCAGTACTTC. Looking up the rest from reference TRBV7-9 and TRBJ2-5 gives the full variable domain: DTGVSQNPRHKITKRGQNVTFRCDPISEHNRLYWYRQTLGQGPEFLTYFQNEAQLEKSRLLSDRFSAERPKGSFSTLEIQRTEQGDSAMYLCASSLIGLAVETQYFGPGTRLLVL.

In this sample, this clone turned up once. V and J are TRBV28 and TRBJ2-5, with D uncertain. Germline CDR1 and CDR2: MDHEN and SYDVKM. V lost 6 bases, J lost 5 bases, and 13 bases lay in between. CDR3 length equals 13 residues. For the CDR3, the DNA is TGTGCCAGCAGGAAATCTTCCGGGGAGACCCAGTACTTC. Translation: CASRKSSGETQYF.

The chain recombines TRBV11-3 with TRBJ2-1; 9 nucleotides line up with TRBD2. Germline V lookup: CDR1 SGHNT, CDR2 YENEEA. This CDR3 has 15 amino acids. Germline trimming cut 5 bases from V and 4 bases from J; bases unmatched to any gene: 6. The CDR3 here is CASSTSGGPYNEQFF. The CDR3 nucleotides are TGTGCCAGCAGCACAAGCGGGGGGCCTTACAATGAGCAGTTCTTC.

The chain carries TRBV28 and TRBJ1-1; D remains ambiguous. This CDR3 spans 14 amino acids. Trimming removed 2 bases from V and 4 bases from J, with 11 bases in between. From germline, CDR1 is MDHEN and CDR2 SYDVKM. CDR3 in amino acids: CASSLTGRGTEAFF. The CDR3 coding sequence is TGTGCCAGCAGTTTAACCGGGAGAGGCACTGAAGCTTTCTTT.

This chain connects TRBV7-8 to TRBJ2-7; 12 bases are shared with TRBD2. The CDR3 has 14 amino acids. Germline V gene lookup returns CDR1 SGHVS and CDR2 FQNEAQ. V lost 4 bases, J lost 5 bases, and 3 bases stayed unmatched. CDR3 nucleotide sequence: TGTGCCAGCAGCTCACTAGCGGGGGGACACGAGCAGTACTTC. Translated, it gives CASSSLAGGHEQYF. The full variable domain, rest sourced from reference TRBV7-8 and TRBJ2-7, is GAGVSQSPRYKVAKRGQDVALRCDPISGHVSLFWYQQALGQGPEFLTYFQNEAQLDKSGLPSDRFFAERPEGSVSTLKIQRTQQEDSAVYLCASSSLAGGHEQYFGPGTRLTVT.

This chain joins TRBV7-9 and TRBJ1-4; D not certain. CDR1 and CDR2 from the germline V gene are SEHNR and FQNEAQ (reference sequence). The CDR3 totals 14 residues. The germline V and J ends were trimmed by 3 bases and 13 bases, with 18 bases remaining between them. The CDR3 DNA reads TGTGCCAGCAGCTTGGGGAGCTCAGGCTTGGGACTGTTTTTT. This translates into CASSLGSSGLGLFF.